Following are 4 T cell receptor beta chains from one sample sequenced in a study of blood T cell repertoires in COVID-19. Here immunoSEQ multiplex PCR was the method, and the copy in TCRdb shows in-frame clones only, minus some. The sample lists under 200,000 clones; around 76% were seen once. What was sequenced was peripheral blood. The origin of the receptors is a woman aged 55-70 years with COVID-19, enrolled during active disease.

The chain carries TRBV9 and TRBJ2-3; 14 bases fit TRBD2. Per the germline V gene, CDR1 is SGDLS and CDR2 is YYNGEE. The CDR3 is 17 residues long. The J segment lost 0 bases and the V segment lost 4 bases, leaving 4 bases of the junction unmatched. The DNA for the CDR3 is TGTGCCAGCAGCTTGGGACTAGCGGGAGTAAGCACAGATACGCAGTATTTT. Translation gives CASSLGLAGVSTDTQYF.

V is TRBV5-4 and J is TRBJ2-1; 14 bases fit TRBD2. V was pared by 0 bases and J by 1 base, with 6 bases of the junction left unmatched. Germline CDR1 is SGHNT and CDR2 is YYREEE (reference sequence). This CDR3 comprises 19 residues. The CDR3 is CASSLAGLAGGESYNEQFF. The CDR3 nucleotides are TGTGCCAGCAGCTTGGCCGGACTAGCGGGAGGTGAGTCCTACAATGAGCAGTTCTTC. The whole variable domain, remainder taken from reference TRBV5-4 and TRBJ2-1, is ETGVTQSPTHLIKTRGQQVTLRCSSQSGHNTVSWYQQALGQGPQFIFQYYREEENGRGNFPPRFSGLQFPNYSSELNVNALELDDSALYLCASSLAGLAGGESYNEQFFGPGTRLTVL.

V gene TRBV5-1 combines with J gene TRBJ2-3; D is possibly TRBD1 (5 bases). CDR1 SGHRS and CDR2 YFSETQ come from the germline V gene. The germline V and J ends were trimmed by 0 bases and 1 base, with 9 bases remaining between them. The CDR3 has 15 residues. CDR3 amino acids: CASSLGGDRTDTQYF. The DNA of the CDR3 is TGCGCCAGCAGCTTGGGGGGCGATCGCACAGATACGCAGTATTTT.

V usage is TRBV29-1 and J usage is TRBJ2-1, with 7 bases lining up with TRBD1. Germline CDR1 SQVTM, CDR2 ANQGSEA. The V segment lost 6 bases and the J segment 9 bases; nucleotides outside the gene matches: 5. This CDR3 has 11 residues. CDR3: CSVPQGVEQFF. The CDR3 nucleotides read TGCAGCGTGCCTCAGGGGGTTGAGCAGTTCTTC.